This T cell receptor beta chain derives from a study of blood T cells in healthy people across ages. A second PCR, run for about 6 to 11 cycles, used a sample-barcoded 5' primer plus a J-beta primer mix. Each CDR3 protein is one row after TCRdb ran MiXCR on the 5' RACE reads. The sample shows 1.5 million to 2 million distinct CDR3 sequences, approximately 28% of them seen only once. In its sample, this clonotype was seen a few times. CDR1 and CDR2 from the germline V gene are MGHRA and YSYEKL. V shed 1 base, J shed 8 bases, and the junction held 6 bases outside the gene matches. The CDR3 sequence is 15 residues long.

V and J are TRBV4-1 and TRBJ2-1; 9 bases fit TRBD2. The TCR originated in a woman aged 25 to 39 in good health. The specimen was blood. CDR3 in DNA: TGCGCCAGCAGCCAAGGCAGCGGGGGGTTTGATGAGCAGTTCTTC. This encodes CASSQGSGGFDEQFF.